A selection of T cell receptor beta chains follows, all from one sample in a study of monozygotic twins with inflammatory bowel disease. TCRdb reprocessed the 5' RACE reads and reports one entry per CDR3 protein, with no DNA. This sample's table reports around 450,000 distinct CDR3 sequences. Sample: blood. These receptors all come from a human donor with ulcerative colitis or Crohn's disease, or a healthy co-twin of an affected twin (not recorded which). Both conserved end residues are part of each CDR3.

J | V | CDR3
TRBJ1-1 | TRBV7-3 | CASSHQGRAEAFF
TRBJ1-2 | TRBV7-2 | CASRVDRGDGYTF
TRBJ1-5 | TRBV18 | CASSPTGRDQPQHF
TRBJ2-7 | TRBV28 | CASSADWTTGKQYF
TRBJ2-1 | TRBV20-1 | CSARGPSGMMNEQFF
TRBJ2-5 | TRBV25-1 | CASSERVAGKETQYF
TRBJ2-1 | TRBV6-2/TRBV6-3 | CASSKLGPEYNEQFF
TRBJ1-6 | TRBV3-1 | CASSRLRGPVDNSPLHF
TRBJ1-6 | TRBV7-9 | CASSQGRTENSPLHF
TRBJ1-1 | TRBV19 | CASSIGVVNTEAFF
TRBJ2-6 | TRBV19 | CASSKQGPSSGANVLTF
TRBJ1-1 | TRBV4-3 | CASSQDATANTEAFF
TRBJ1-2 | TRBV6-5 | CASSSQGGGYTF
TRBJ2-1 | TRBV19 | CASSATGSQPSYNEQFF
TRBJ1-6 | TRBV7-2 | CASSLRYPSPLHF
TRBJ2-2 | TRBV7-2 | CASSPSWGGTGELFF
TRBJ1-4 | TRBV7-9 | CASSQRQSHTNEKLFF
TRBJ2-3 | TRBV6-1 | CASTPREGAATDTQYF
TRBJ2-1 | TRBV18 | CASSRVYNEQFF
TRBJ1-4 | TRBV5-5 | CASSLTTGATNEKLFF
TRBJ1-1 | TRBV14 | CASSQAVRVEAFF
TRBJ2-1 | TRBV18 | CASSQTRLLSYNEQFF
TRBJ1-1 | TRBV11-2 | CASGLDGGSTEAFF
TRBJ2-1 | TRBV18 | CASSPPTGGNEQFF
TRBJ1-4 | TRBV19 | CASSILQKKWGNEKLFF
TRBJ2-2 | TRBV9 | CASSLTLGQTTGELFF
TRBJ1-2 | TRBV18 | CASSPIDSLNYGYTF
TRBJ1-1 | TRBV15 | CATSRDRVGNTEAFF
TRBJ2-5 | TRBV28 | CASAIQETQYF
TRBJ2-4 | TRBV11-1 | CASRPPGTSALGRNIQYF
TRBJ2-2 | TRBV11-2 | CASRPGTHTGELFF
TRBJ2-5 | TRBV5-1 | CASSLGASGGTETQYF
TRBJ2-5 | TRBV7-2 | CASSSQARAAQYF
TRBJ1-1 | TRBV7-3 | CASSFQTNTEAFF
TRBJ1-1 | TRBV5-1 | CASAGGDPTTEAFF
TRBJ2-5 | TRBV7-9 | CASSQSRVIETQYF
TRBJ2-3 | TRBV5-1 | CASSLGQGVAVDTQYF
TRBJ2-7 | TRBV6-1 | CASRDRVLIYEQYF
TRBJ1-1 | TRBV19 | CASTRQGASISEAFF
TRBJ1-4 | TRBV5-4 | CAGGTENEKLFF
TRBJ2-2 | TRBV7-2 | CASSLEGGGELFF
TRBJ2-7 | TRBV28 | CASSFTGGSSYEQYF
TRBJ1-1 | TRBV27 | CASSILFRDRGRGNTEAFF
TRBJ2-2 | TRBV5-1 | CASSLARGATGELFF
TRBJ2-1 | TRBV19 | CASSPESYNEQFF
TRBJ1-2 | TRBV18 | CASSPAANYGYTF
TRBJ1-2 | TRBV5-5 | CASSTTRVQHGYTF
TRBJ2-3 | TRBV7-6 | CASSSPNERITDGPSGSDTQYF
TRBJ2-5 | TRBV7-3 | CASSATKGETQYF
TRBJ2-3 | TRBV5-1 | CASTPGPGGAVDTQYF
TRBJ1-1 | TRBV20-1 | CSARLSPRANTEAFF
TRBJ2-1 | TRBV4-1 | CASSQAGAGGYNEQFF
TRBJ2-1 | TRBV3-1 | CASSQVVSEQFF
TRBJ1-1 | TRBV12-3/TRBV12-4 | CASSSPRLTTEAFF
TRBJ1-4 | TRBV2 | CASRTGGAYEKLFF
TRBJ1-3 | TRBV9 | CASSVAESSGNTIYF
TRBJ2-7 | TRBV12-3/TRBV12-4 | CASSPRTSGGEYEQYF
TRBJ2-3 | TRBV4-2 | CASSQAVLTDTQYF